This TCR beta chain comes out of a study of blood T cell repertoires in COVID-19. The CDR3 contains 14 residues. Germline CDR1 reads SGHVS; CDR2 reads FQNEAQ. Trimming shortened V by 1 base and J by 4 bases, and 8 bases separated the two germline ends. Data came from immunoSEQ multiplex PCR; TCRdb stores just in-frame clones and leaves some out. The profile shows over 10,000 clones, 70% to 90% of them singletons. The chain combines TRBV7-8 with TRBJ2-1, with a possible D match to TRBD1 (6 bases). The sequencing input was peripheral blood. The clonotype comes from a man older than 75 with acute or convalescent COVID-19. The CDR3 DNA is TGTGCCAGCAGCTTAGAGGGGGTTTACAATGAGCAGTTCTTC. The encoded protein is CASSLEGVYNEQFF.